What follows are 19 T cell receptor beta chains derived from one specimen sequenced in a study of human T cells and chemical hapten exposure. TCRdb reprocessed the RACE reads via MiXCR and lists one record per CDR3 protein. The data contain tens of thousands of distinct CDR3 sequences, roughly 9.7% of them singletons. Indicated time point: pre-sensitization, week 0. Sample treatment: therapeutic diphenylcyclopropenone sensitization with weekly scalp DPC. The material sequenced was whole blood, taken in connection with sensitization to the hapten diphenylcyclopropenone (DPC). The receptors here all came from a woman aged 45-65 years with alopecia areata. Some clones in this sample may be carry-over from other donors' samples.

This clonotype showed up many times. The chain links TRBV5-1 to TRBJ2-5; 8 bases are shared with TRBD2. J was trimmed by 4 bases and V by 0 bases; bases with no gene match: 5. The CDR3 totals 15 residues. CDR1 and CDR2 from the germline V gene are SGHRS and YFSETQ. The CDR3: CASSLAGGAVETQYF. The CDR3 nucleotides read TGCGCCAGCAGCTTGGCGGGAGGGGCTGTAGAGACCCAGTACTTC.

This clonotype came up a few times. The J gene is TRBJ1-2, the V gene TRBV3-1; no reliable D call. CDR1 is LGHDT, CDR2 YNNKEL, per germline (reference sequence). V shed 5 bases and J shed 4 bases, with 11 bases lying between them. The CDR3 runs to 13 residues. In DNA form, the CDR3 reads TGTGCCAGCAGCAACGGACCGGTCTATGGCTACACCTTC. It translates to CASSNGPVYGYTF.

In this sample, this clonotype turned up a few times. This rearrangement joins TRBV18 to TRBJ2-5, with D uncertain. The CDR3 is 13 amino acids. V lost 2 bases and J 5 bases, leaving 9 bases between the germline ends. Germline V gene lookup returns CDR1 KGHSH and CDR2 LQKENI. The CDR3 protein is CASSPGLEETQYF. The CDR3 region has the DNA TGTGCCAGCTCACCAGGCCTCGAGGAGACCCAGTACTTC.

This clonotype was counted many times. The rearrangement links TRBV7-9 to TRBJ1-6; TRBD1 matches at 7 bases. The CDR3 sequence is 15 residues long. V lost 1 base and J lost 6; bases outside the gene matches: 3. CDR1 and CDR2 (germline): SEHNR, FQNEAQ (reference sequence). CDR3 in DNA: TGTGCCAGCAGCTTAGTAGGGGGCGGTAATTCACCCCTCCACTTT. Translating gives CASSLVGGGNSPLHF.

This clonotype occurred many times. The chain employs TRBV15 and TRBJ2-1; possible D gene TRBD1, 5 bases. The CDR3 totals 15 residues. Looked up from germline, CDR1 is LNHNV and CDR2 is YYDKDF (reference sequence). Between the trimmed V and J ends, which lost 0 bases and 2 bases, there was a span of 8 bases. CDR3 in DNA: TGTGCCACCAGCAGAGAGCAGGGAACCTACAATGAGCAGTTCTTC. This sequence encodes CATSREQGTYNEQFF.

This clonotype has ten or more counts. The rearrangement uses TRBV20-1 and TRBJ1-2, with D hard to call. V lost 5 bases, J lost 7 bases, and 11 bases lay in between. Germline values: CDR1 DFQATT, CDR2 SNEGSKA (reference sequence). This CDR3 region has 11 residues. DNA for the CDR3: TGCAGTGCTGTAGAAAGGGTTGGCTACACCTTC. This codes for CSAVERVGYTF.

There are a few counts of this clonotype. The rearrangement links TRBV18 to TRBJ1-4; TRBD1 might be the D (5 bases). Germline values: CDR1 KGHSH, CDR2 LQKENI. V dropped 2 bases and J dropped 3 bases, with 10 bases sitting between them. This CDR3 is 15 amino acids long. The CDR3 is CASSPETGPNEKLFF. The CDR3 DNA reads TGTGCCAGCTCACCAGAAACAGGCCCTAATGAAAAACTGTTTTTT.

This clonotype was observed a handful of times. The chain joins TRBV28 to TRBJ2-1; TRBD1 is a possible D gene (6 bases). There are 16 residues in the CDR3. Germline-derived CDR1 and CDR2 are MDHEN and SYDVKM. Trimming removed 8 bases from V and 4 bases from J, with 21 bases in between. The CDR3 protein is CASPPAGRGLYNEQFF. CDR3 bases: TGTGCCAGCCCCCCTGCGGGCAGGGGCCTTTACAATGAGCAGTTCTTC.

This clonotype was recorded at least ten times. This chain joins TRBV7-2 and TRBJ2-2; no clear D. V was shortened by 3 bases and J by 2 bases, with 10 bases between the two germline ends. The length of the CDR3 is 15 residues. The germline V gene has CDR1 SGHTA and CDR2 FQGNSA. The CDR3 is CASSFGRFNTGELFF. CDR3 DNA: TGTGCCAGCAGCTTTGGGCGGTTCAACACCGGGGAGCTGTTTTTT.

The chain employs TRBV3-1 and TRBJ2-1, with 9 bases matching TRBD2. V gave up 2 bases and J gave up 6 bases; unmatched junction bases: 17. Germline CDR1 LGHDT, CDR2 YNNKEL (reference sequence). The CDR3 sequence is 19 residues long. The CDR3 here is CASSQNLFQREVWGNEQFF. CDR3 nucleotide sequence: TGTGCCAGCAGCCAAAATCTCTTCCAGCGGGAGGTGTGGGGCAATGAGCAGTTCTTC.

As to this clonotype: This may arise from a read error, as a much more abundant clone is one base away. The chain is built from TRBV5-1 and TRBJ2-7; perhaps TRBD1 as D (6 bases). The germline V gene encodes CDR1 SGHRS and CDR2 YFSETQ. The CDR3 covers 13 residues. The CDR3: CASSSQGSCEQYF. As DNA, the CDR3 is TGCGCCAGCAGCTCACAGGGCTCCTGCGAGCAGTACTTC.

This clonotype has at least ten counts. The CDR3 sequence is CSARAGLAGKADTQYF. The CDR3 DNA reads TGCAGTGCTAGAGCCGGACTAGCGGGAAAGGCAGATACGCAGTATTTT. The V gene is TRBV20-1, the J gene TRBJ2-3; 12 bases are a match to TRBD2. V trimming: 1 base; J trimming: 4 bases; junction bases outside the gene matches: 6. Germline V gene data show CDR1 as DFQATT and CDR2 as SNEGSKA (reference sequence). The CDR3 covers 16 residues.

This clonotype was detected many times. The V call is TRBV7-3, the J call TRBJ1-2; no firm D call. The germline V gene encodes CDR1 SGHTA and CDR2 FQGTGA. V was trimmed by 0 bases and J by 4 bases, leaving 6 bases between them. CDR3 size: 13 residues. CDR3 bases: TGTGCCAGCAGCTTAACGCCAGGCTATGGCTACACCTTC. It encodes CASSLTPGYGYTF.

This clonotype was found a few times. The chain joins TRBV7-2 to TRBJ1-6, with D possibly matching TRBD1 (6 bases). Per germline, CDR1 SGHTA and CDR2 FQGNSA. CDR3 length: 14 residues. The germline V and J ends were trimmed by 4 bases and 9 bases, with 13 bases remaining between them. In nucleotides, the CDR3 is TGTGCCAGCAGCTCCAGGGGTTTGGGTTCACCCCTCCACTTT. It encodes CASSSRGLGSPLHF.

This clonotype was detected a few times. The chain recombines TRBV18 with TRBJ1-1; D unclear. Trimming removed 3 bases at V and 1 base at J, with 9 bases between. The CDR3 runs 14 residues. Germline assignment: CDR1 KGHSH and CDR2 LQKENI. CDR3 bases: TGTGCCAGCTCACCTCAGTTCAAGAACACTGAAGCTTTCTTT. This codes for CASSPQFKNTEAFF.

This clonotype was counted many times. This chain links TRBV30 with TRBJ1-3; D might be TRBD1 (5 bases). The CDR3 is 16 amino acids. Germline lookup yields CDR1 GTSNPN and CDR2 SVGIG (reference sequence). Trimming shortened V by 5 bases and J by 2 bases, and 19 bases separated the two germline ends. The CDR3 nucleotides are TGTGCCTGGTGGATTCCGGGACGCTCAACTGGAAACACCATATATTTT. This codes for CAWWIPGRSTGNTIYF.

This clonotype was detected a few times. The chain uses TRBV28 and TRBJ1-4; D gene uncertain. V lost 6 bases to trimming and J lost 8 bases, with 7 bases between them. The CDR3 contains 11 residues. Germline lookup yields CDR1 MDHEN and CDR2 SYDVKM. The DNA of the CDR3 is TGTGCCAGCAGCCTAGAAGAAAAACTGTTTTTT. This translates into CASSLEEKLFF. The full variable domain, its missing parts supplied by reference TRBV28 and TRBJ1-4, is DVKVTQSSRYLVKRTGEKVFLECVQDMDHENMFWYRQDPGLGLRLIYFSYDVKMKEKGDIPEGYSVSREKKERFSLILESASTNQTSMYLCASSLEEKLFFGSGTQLSVL.

The rearrangement joins TRBV28 to TRBJ2-6, with 7 bases identical to TRBD1. Germline V gives CDR1 MDHEN, CDR2 SYDVKM. With 7 bases clipped from V and 4 bases from J, the junction kept 16 bases outside the gene matches. CDR3 length: 18 amino acids. The CDR3 nucleotides read TGTGCCAGCACCACAGAAAGGACAGGTCTGTGGGGGGCCAACGTCCTGACTTTC. It is translated as CASTTERTGLWGANVLTF.

This clonotype was seen more than once but under ten times. The rearrangement uses TRBV12-3 or TRBV12-4 and TRBJ2-2; 12 nucleotides match TRBD1. This CDR3 spans 15 amino acids. V was clipped by 7 bases and J by 5 bases; unmatched bases: 5. CDR3 sequence: CASTPGQGATGELFF. In nucleotides, the CDR3 is TGTGCCAGCACACCGGGACAGGGGGCGACCGGGGAGCTGTTTTTT.